The TCR beta chain under discussion was sequenced for a study of Graves' ophthalmopathy and Graves' hyperthyroidism listed by TCRdb under 2018. With regard to the full study: Peripheral blood was collected at initial diagnosis, prior to any treatment. The approximately 98 discovery patients were randomly divided into training and test sets at a 7:3 ratio. In total, 135 blood samples were TCR-sequenced: approximately 40 ophthalmopathy, around 75 hyperthyroidism and roughly 17 hyperthyroidism-to-ophthalmopathy patients. To explore V-J signatures that separate ophthalmopathy from hyperthyroidism, a discovery set of about a hundred patients was enrolled, consisting of about 45 with ophthalmopathy and approximately 57 with stable hyperthyroidism. T-cell repertoires of thyroid tissue and blood were compared in more than 5 hyperthyroidism patients. For independent validation, a separate cohort was made up of some 19 hyperthyroidism patients plus 17 patients who later progressed from hyperthyroidism to ophthalmopathy. The study used signatures of the TCR beta repertoire to tell Graves' ophthalmopathy apart from Graves' hyperthyroidism and to predict which patients would progress to ophthalmopathy. After sampling, hyperthyroidism patients received methimazole starting at 30 mg daily, and ophthalmopathy patients received high-dose intravenous methylprednisolone.

What the research found in general, with its limitations: In validation, the model predicted ophthalmopathy progression with more than 70% sensitivity and approximately 72% specificity; some 13 predicted patients were CT-confirmed with GO in a median of about 7.1 months. No statistical method was used to predetermine the sample size, and group allocation was not hidden from the investigators. Most of the expanded thyroid clonotypes with a frequency above 0.001 were also detected in blood, and it was suggested that the thyroid immune response may be reflected by blood repertoires. Ophthalmopathy was separated from stable hyperthyroidism by the 13-signature model with roughly 88% sensitivity and about 83% specificity in cross-validation and with 80%/75% in the test set.

TCR beta CDR3 regions were amplified from RNA transcripts for repertoire sequencing. The first round was an RT-PCR using HTBI primers with the Qiagen OneStep RT-PCR kit, and this first round was followed by a second-round multiplex PCR, then size selection and purification. Libraries were sequenced paired-end with 100 bp reads on an Illumina HiSeq2000. The paper's processing steps were these. SOAPnuke was used to process the reads, throwing out any read that had adapters, had uncalled bases, had a mean Phred below 15, or lacked an exact constant-primer or identifier match. COPE v1.2.5 was used to merge high-quality paired reads. Each unique nucleotide sequence was treated as a clonotype, and MiTCR v1.1 was used to align the clonotypes to the IMGT TRB V, D and J references. Analysis was restricted to V-J combinations with a frequency above 0.0001, which covered approximately 99% of repertoires. For each V-J combination, a TCR clonal expansion and chaos score was defined as F50 clonal expansion divided by the chaos observed in the TCRdist matrix. Welch's t-statistics and random forest were used to reduce features to approximately 13 V-J combinations, which were fed into a naive Bayes classifier. The similarity between thyroid and blood repertoires was quantified using the Morisita-Horn index. TCRdb cleaned the public reads at Q25 with fastp, built clones with MiXCR and kept in-frame beta chains. Each record represents a unique CDR3 protein, reported with the most common genes and DNA among its rows. For this entry, the V and J calls and clone size follow TCRdb and not the study's own pipeline. The sample table contains 200,000 to 250,000 distinct CDR3 sequences; only one count was recorded for about 22% of them. About 46% of the sample rests with the top ten.

As concerns this clonotype: This receptor's antigen is unknown. The sample holds no much larger clone one base away, and base qualities are not on file.

Taken from the germline V gene, the CDR1 and CDR2 loops are SQVTM and ANQGSEA. Measured from the cysteine to the phenylalanine, the CDR3 is 12 residues long. Only the CDR3 DNA stays, 36 bases, in frame from base 1. V is clipped by 0 bases and J by 7 bases, and the sequence between their germline boundaries is 9 bases long. The ophthalmopathy patients had moderately to severely active disease, with a Clinical Activity Score of 3 or higher, a NOSPECS grade of 4 or higher, and a disease duration of less than 3 months. Anyone with other autoimmune diseases, uncontrolled infections, pregnancy or lactation was excluded from the study. Clinical symptoms, serum thyroxine, TRAb, thyroid ultrasound and orbital computed tomography were used for diagnosis. Using Ficoll-Paque density gradient centrifugation, PBMCs were isolated from 10 ml of fresh peripheral blood. Total RNA was extracted using Trizol reagent, and RNA quality was checked on an Agilent 2100 Bioanalyzer.

The receptor comes from a woman between 50 and 59 years old with Graves' ophthalmopathy. Donor details come from another sample of the same person, matched by shared clones. The sequence is built from TRBV29-1 and TRBJ1-1; no confident D gene assignment can be made. Material for sequencing was peripheral blood. CDR3 protein: CSVEDLRYEAFF. The sequenced DNA: TGCAGCGTTGAAGATTTAAGGTATGAAGCTTTCTTT.